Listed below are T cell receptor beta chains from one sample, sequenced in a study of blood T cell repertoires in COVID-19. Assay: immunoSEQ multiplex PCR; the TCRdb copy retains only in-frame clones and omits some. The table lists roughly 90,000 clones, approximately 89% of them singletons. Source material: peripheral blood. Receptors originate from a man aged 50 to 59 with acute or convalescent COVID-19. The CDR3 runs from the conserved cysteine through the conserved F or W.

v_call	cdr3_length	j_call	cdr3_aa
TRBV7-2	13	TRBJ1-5	CASSGGRNQPQHF
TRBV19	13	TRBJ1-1	CASSMRDGTEAFF
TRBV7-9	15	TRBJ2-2	CASSPPTGNTGELFF
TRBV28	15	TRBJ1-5	CASNLVQGRNQPQHF
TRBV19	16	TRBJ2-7	CASSITGGYDSYEQYF
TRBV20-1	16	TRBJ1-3	CSASGRGVLSGNTIYF
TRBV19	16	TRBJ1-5	CASTITGGPLNQPQHF
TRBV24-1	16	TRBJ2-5	CATSDLGWDKKETQYF
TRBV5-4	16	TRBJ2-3	CASSSWGRAVTDTQYF
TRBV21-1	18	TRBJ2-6	CASSKGGSQLSGANVLTF
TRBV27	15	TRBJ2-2	CASSTRGLNTGELFF
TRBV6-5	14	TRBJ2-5	CASSYQREKETQYF
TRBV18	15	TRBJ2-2	CASSPTGGDTGELFF
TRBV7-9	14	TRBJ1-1	CASLGTPGSTEAFF
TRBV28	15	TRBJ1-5	CASSLGQGSNQPQHF
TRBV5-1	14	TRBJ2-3	CASSPGLVSDTQYF
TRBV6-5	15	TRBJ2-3	CASKSVPAGADTQYF
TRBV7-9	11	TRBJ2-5	CASSLSETQYF
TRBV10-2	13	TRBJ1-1	CASLDRGATEAFF
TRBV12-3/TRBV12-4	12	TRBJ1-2	CASTRRQGGYTF
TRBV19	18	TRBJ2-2	CASSRRTSGIGGTGELFF
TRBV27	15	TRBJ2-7	CASSPDRDRWHEQYF
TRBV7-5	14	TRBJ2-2	CARSLQGANGELFF
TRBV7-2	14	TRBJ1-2	CASSPDRGNYGYTF